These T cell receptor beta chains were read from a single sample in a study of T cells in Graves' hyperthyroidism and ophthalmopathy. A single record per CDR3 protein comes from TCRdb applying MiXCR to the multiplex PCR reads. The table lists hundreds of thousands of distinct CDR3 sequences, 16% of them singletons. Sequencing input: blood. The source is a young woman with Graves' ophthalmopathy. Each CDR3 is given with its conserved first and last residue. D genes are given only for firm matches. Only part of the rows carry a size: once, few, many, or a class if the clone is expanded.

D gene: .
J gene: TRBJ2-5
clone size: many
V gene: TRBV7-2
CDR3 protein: CASSLASFGNQETQYF
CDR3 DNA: TGTGCCAGCAGCTTAGCATCGTTCGGGAACCAAGAGACCCAGTACTTC

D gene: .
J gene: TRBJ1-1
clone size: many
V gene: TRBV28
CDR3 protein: CASSSHSDANYPNTEAFF
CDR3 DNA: TGTGCCAGCAGTTCCCATTCGGACGCAAATTACCCGAACACTGAAGCTTTCTTT

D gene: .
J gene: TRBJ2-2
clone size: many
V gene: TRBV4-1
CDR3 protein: CASSQAVERSGTGELFF
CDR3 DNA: TGCGCCAGCAGCCAAGCGGTGGAGCGATCGGGCACCGGGGAGCTGTTTTTT

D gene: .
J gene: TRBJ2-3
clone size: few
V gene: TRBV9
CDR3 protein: CASSGGGTVGDTQYF
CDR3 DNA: TGTGCCAGCAGCGGAGGGGGGACAGTGGGAGATACGCAGTATTTT

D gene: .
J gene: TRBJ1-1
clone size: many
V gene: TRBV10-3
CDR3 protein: CAVKRDLNTEAFF
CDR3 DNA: TGTGCCGTCAAACGTGATCTGAACACTGAAGCTTTCTTT

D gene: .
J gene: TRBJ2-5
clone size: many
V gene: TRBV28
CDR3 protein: CASTQWDPKGETQYF
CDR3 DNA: TGTGCCAGCACCCAATGGGACCCAAAAGGAGAGACCCAGTACTTC

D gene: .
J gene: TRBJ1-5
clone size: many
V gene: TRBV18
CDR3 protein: CASSPVRPRDNQPQHF
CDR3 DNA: TGTGCCAGCTCACCGGTAAGGCCCAGGGACAATCAGCCCCAGCATTTT

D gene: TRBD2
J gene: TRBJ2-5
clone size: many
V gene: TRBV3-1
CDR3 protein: CASSQERTSARGETQYF
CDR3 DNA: TGTGCCAGCAGCCAAGAAAGGACTAGCGCCCGGGGAGAGACCCAGTACTTC

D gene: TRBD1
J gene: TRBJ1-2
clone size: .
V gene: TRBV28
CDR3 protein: CASSPTTGQGAVGYTF
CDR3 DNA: TGTGCCAGCAGTCCGACTACGGGACAGGGGGCTGTGGGCTACACCTTC

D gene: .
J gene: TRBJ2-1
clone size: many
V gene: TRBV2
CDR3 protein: CASSALGSNEQFF
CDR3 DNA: TGTGCCAGCAGTGCTTTGGGGAGCAATGAGCAGTTCTTC

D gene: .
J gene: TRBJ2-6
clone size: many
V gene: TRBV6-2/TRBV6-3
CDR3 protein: CASTDPRGSGANVLTF
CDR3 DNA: TGTGCCAGCACCGATCCTCGGGGCTCTGGGGCCAACGTCCTGACTTTC

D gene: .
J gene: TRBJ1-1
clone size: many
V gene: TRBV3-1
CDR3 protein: CASSPLLTTEAFF
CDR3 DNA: TGTGCCAGCAGCCCCCTTTTAACCACTGAAGCTTTCTTT

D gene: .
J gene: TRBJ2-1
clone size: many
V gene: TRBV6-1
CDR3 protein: CASSEALLMVVYNEQFF
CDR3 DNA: TGTGCCAGCAGTGAAGCGCTTCTGATGGTGGTCTACAATGAGCAGTTCTTC

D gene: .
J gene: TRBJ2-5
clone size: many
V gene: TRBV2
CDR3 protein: CASGGAQETQYF
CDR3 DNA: TGTGCCAGCGGAGGGGCCCAAGAGACCCAGTACTTC

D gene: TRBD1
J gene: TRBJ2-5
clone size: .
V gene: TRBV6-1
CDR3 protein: CASSDYPRRQGGETQYF
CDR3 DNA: TGTGCCAGCAGTGACTACCCACGGAGACAGGGTGGTGAGACCCAGTACTTC

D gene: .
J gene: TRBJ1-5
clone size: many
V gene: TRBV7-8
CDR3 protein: CASSLAGPQPQHF
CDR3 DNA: TGTGCCAGCAGCTTAGCAGGACCTCAGCCCCAGCATTTT

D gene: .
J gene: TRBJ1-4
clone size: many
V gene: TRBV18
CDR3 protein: CASSSTAPGTRGEKLFF
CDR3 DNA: TGTGCCAGCTCGTCGACTGCACCCGGGACAAGGGGGGAAAAACTGTTTTTT

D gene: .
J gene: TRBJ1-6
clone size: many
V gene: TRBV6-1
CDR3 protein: CASSEPIASRVRDSPLHF
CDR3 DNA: TGTGCCAGCAGTGAACCGATAGCCAGCAGGGTGAGGGATTCACCCCTCCACTTT

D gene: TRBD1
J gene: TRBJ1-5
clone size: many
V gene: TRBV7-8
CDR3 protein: CASSLVGTGTGVHQPQHF
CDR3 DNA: TGTGCCAGCAGCTTAGTGGGTACCGGGACAGGGGTTCATCAGCCCCAGCATTTT

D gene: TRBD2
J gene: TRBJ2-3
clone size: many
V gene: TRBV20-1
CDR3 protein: CSARARLAGAPQYF
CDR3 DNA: TGCAGTGCTAGAGCGCGGCTAGCGGGCGCCCCGCAGTATTTT

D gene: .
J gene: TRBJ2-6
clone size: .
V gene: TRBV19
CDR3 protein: CASGLPRRFSGANVLTF
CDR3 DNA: TGTGCCAGTGGCCTCCCCCGGAGATTCTCTGGGGCCAACGTCCTGACTTTC

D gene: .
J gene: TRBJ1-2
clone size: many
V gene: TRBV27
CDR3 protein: CASSLSSLGNGYTF
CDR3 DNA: TGTGCCAGCAGTTTATCTTCACTAGGGAATGGCTACACCTTC

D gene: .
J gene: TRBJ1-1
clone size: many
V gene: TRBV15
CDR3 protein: CATSRDYGTNTEAFF
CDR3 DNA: TGTGCCACCAGCAGAGATTATGGGACGAACACTGAAGCTTTCTTT

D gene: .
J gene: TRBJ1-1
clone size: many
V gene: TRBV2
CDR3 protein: CASSVGGRVMRDTEAFF
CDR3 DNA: TGTGCCAGCAGTGTTGGGGGGCGAGTCATGCGGGACACTGAAGCTTTCTTT

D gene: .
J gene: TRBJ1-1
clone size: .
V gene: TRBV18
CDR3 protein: CASPRTDTEAFF
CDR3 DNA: TGTGCCAGCCCGCGAACGGACACTGAAGCTTTCTTT

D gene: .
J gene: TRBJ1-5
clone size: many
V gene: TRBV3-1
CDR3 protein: CASSQDTRAGQPQHF
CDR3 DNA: TGTGCCAGCAGCCAAGATACGAGGGCTGGGCAGCCCCAGCATTTT

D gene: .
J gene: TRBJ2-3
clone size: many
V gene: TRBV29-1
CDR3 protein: CSVGPLGTDTQYF
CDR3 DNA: TGCAGCGTTGGACCCCTGGGCACAGATACGCAGTATTTT

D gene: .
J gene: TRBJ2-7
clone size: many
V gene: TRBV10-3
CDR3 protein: CAISESSYEQYF
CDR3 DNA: TGTGCCATCAGTGAGTCCAGTTATGAGCAGTACTTC

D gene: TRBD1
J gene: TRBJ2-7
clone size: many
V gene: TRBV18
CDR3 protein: CASSPGTGSSYEQYF
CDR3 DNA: TGTGCCAGCTCACCAGGGACAGGGTCCTCCTACGAGCAGTACTTC